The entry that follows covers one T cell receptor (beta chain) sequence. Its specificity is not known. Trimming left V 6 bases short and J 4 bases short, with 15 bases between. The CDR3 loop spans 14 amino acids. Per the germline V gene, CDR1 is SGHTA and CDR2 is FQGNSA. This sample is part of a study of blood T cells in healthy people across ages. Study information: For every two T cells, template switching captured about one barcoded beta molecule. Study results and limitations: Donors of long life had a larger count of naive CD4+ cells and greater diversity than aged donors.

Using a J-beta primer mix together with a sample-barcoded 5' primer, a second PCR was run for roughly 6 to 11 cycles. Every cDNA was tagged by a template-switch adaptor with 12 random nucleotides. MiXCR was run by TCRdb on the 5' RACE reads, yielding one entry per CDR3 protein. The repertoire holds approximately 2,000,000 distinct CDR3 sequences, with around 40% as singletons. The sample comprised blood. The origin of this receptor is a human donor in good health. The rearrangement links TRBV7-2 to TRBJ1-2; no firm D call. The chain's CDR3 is CASSPPGQVYGYTF. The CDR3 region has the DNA TGTGCCAGCAGTCCACCGGGCCAGGTCTATGGCTACACCTTC.